This TCR beta chain was identified in a study of blood T cell repertoires in COVID-19. Study in general: Sites in the United States, Italy and Spain provided acute and convalescent COVID-19 samples. Sources were T cells, B-cell-depleted T cells, or PBMCs; the material itself was cDNA or gDNA.

Authors' processing steps: It was from reference gene primer amplification that nucleated cell counts were estimated. Clones were sequenced by immunoSEQ multiplex PCR, and TCRdb holds only the in-frame ones, with some missing. The DNA gave D and trimming, while V, J and clone size come from that table. The sample yields some 160,000 clones, about 83% seen once. This receptor was obtained from a woman between 70 and 85 years old who had recovered from COVID-19. The sample was peripheral blood.

The CDR3, as DNA: TGTGCCAGCAGTTTATCGCGGGGGACGCAGGGCTACACCTTC. Its protein is CASSLSRGTQGYTF. The V call is TRBV27, the J call TRBJ1-2; D might be TRBD1 (5 bases). CDR1 MNHEY and CDR2 SMNVEV come from the germline V gene (reference sequence). Trimming left V 0 bases short and J 8 bases short, with 13 bases between. The CDR3 is 14 residues long.